The rows below give T cell receptor beta chains drawn from one sample of a study of shared clonotypes between healthy human individuals. Profiling relied on immunoSEQ multiplex PCR, and the TCRdb table lists in-frame clones only, not all of them. This sample has under 2,000,000 clones, with just under 95% found just once. The sequencing input was naive CD8+ T cells sorted from blood. Receptors were obtained from a man aged 18 to 29 in good health. CDR3s include the opening cysteine and the closing phenylalanine or tryptophan. Not every row has a clone size; where given, it reads once, few, many or a size class.

abundance: once
v_gene: TRBV2
len: 16
CDR3aa: CASSFPTFGLSYEQYF

abundance: .
v_gene: TRBV19
len: 16
CDR3aa: CASSPAKLGSYYEQYF

abundance: .
v_gene: TRBV19
len: 14
CDR3aa: CASTAGTGDYEQYF

abundance: .
v_gene: TRBV5-6
len: 13
CDR3aa: CASSQDSNYGYTF

abundance: .
v_gene: TRBV6-6
len: 12
CDR3aa: CASGAIQETQYF

abundance: .
v_gene: TRBV5-1
len: 13
CDR3aa: CASSPGHLYEQYF

abundance: .
v_gene: TRBV27
len: 12
CDR3aa: CAVLVRPNEQYF

abundance: once
v_gene: TRBV6-5
len: 14
CDR3aa: CASSYAGGRNEQFF

abundance: .
v_gene: TRBV7-8
len: 12
CDR3aa: CASSFSGYEQYF

abundance: once
v_gene: TRBV29-1
len: 13
CDR3aa: CSVYRALNTEAFF

abundance: few
v_gene: TRBV27
len: 13
CDR3aa: CASSLGGNSPLHF

abundance: .
v_gene: TRBV2
len: 14
CDR3aa: CASSLPGTGDGYTF

abundance: .
v_gene: TRBV4-3
len: 15
CDR3aa: CASSQDRMGYNEQFF

abundance: .
v_gene: TRBV4-2
len: 13
CDR3aa: CASSQPGGGEQYF

abundance: .
v_gene: TRBV16
len: 13
CDR3aa: CASSFGPSYEQYF

abundance: .
v_gene: TRBV5-4
len: 13
CDR3aa: CASSLGGNSPLHF

abundance: .
v_gene: TRBV27
len: 13
CDR3aa: CASSLSKYNEQFF

abundance: .
v_gene: TRBV30
len: 14
CDR3aa: CAWSVTGVQETQYF

abundance: .
v_gene: TRBV4-3
len: 17
CDR3aa: CASSQSQSGNRLSEQFF

abundance: .
v_gene: TRBV2
len: 18
CDR3aa: CASMGLWDRVPDNEKLFF

abundance: .
v_gene: TRBV19
len: 14
CDR3aa: CASSISRAPYEQYF

abundance: .
v_gene: TRBV30
len: 13
CDR3aa: CAWSVQLDTEAFF

abundance: .
v_gene: TRBV28
len: 14
CDR3aa: CASSLGRATYEQYF

abundance: .
v_gene: TRBV7-9
len: 14
CDR3aa: CASSLQGRSYEQYF

abundance: .
v_gene: TRBV4-3
len: 14
CDR3aa: CASSQDATTYEQYF

abundance: once
v_gene: TRBV7-3
len: 15
CDR3aa: CASSLNPGPTYEQYF

abundance: .
v_gene: TRBV7-3
len: 13
CDR3aa: CASSPGSGGELFF

abundance: .
v_gene: TRBV9
len: 14
CDR3aa: CASSVEAFFSEQYF

abundance: .
v_gene: TRBV7-9
len: 18
CDR3aa: CASSLVTQGGRTNEKLFF

abundance: .
v_gene: TRBV7-9
len: 14
CDR3aa: CASSLVGGMDEQFF

abundance: .
v_gene: TRBV28
len: 14
CDR3aa: CASSLARGLFEQYF

abundance: .
v_gene: TRBV27
len: 15
CDR3aa: CASSLYWGSGYGYTF

abundance: .
v_gene: TRBV5-4
len: 14
CDR3aa: CASSGDRGPHEQYF

abundance: .
v_gene: TRBV6-1
len: 12
CDR3aa: CGTSGDTGELFF

abundance: .
v_gene: TRBV13
len: 15
CDR3aa: CASSFGRSSYNEQFF

abundance: .
v_gene: TRBV28
len: 19
CDR3aa: CASSLPLRDRGIGGTEAFF

abundance: .
v_gene: TRBV28
len: 13
CDR3aa: CASSSQGEYGYTF

abundance: .
v_gene: TRBV6-5
len: 13
CDR3aa: CASTSWGNTEAFF

abundance: .
v_gene: TRBV4-3
len: 13
CDR3aa: CASSQRGGEKLFF

abundance: .
v_gene: TRBV9
len: 15
CDR3aa: CASSEAGGLPDTQYF

abundance: few
v_gene: TRBV30
len: 12
CDR3aa: CAWSVGQLEAFF